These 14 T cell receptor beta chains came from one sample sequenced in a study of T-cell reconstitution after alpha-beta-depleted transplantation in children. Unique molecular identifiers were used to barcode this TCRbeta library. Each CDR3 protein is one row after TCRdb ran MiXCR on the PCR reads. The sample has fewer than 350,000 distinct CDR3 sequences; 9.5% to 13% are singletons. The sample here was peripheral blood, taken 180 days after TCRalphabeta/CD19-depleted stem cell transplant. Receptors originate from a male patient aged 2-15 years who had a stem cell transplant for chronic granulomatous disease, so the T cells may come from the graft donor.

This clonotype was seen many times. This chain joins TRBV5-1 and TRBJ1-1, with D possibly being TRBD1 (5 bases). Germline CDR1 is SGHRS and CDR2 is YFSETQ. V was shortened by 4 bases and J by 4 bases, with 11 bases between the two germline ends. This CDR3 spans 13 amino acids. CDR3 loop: CASSQGPVTEAFF. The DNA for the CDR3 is TGCGCCAGCAGCCAGGGTCCCGTCACTGAAGCTTTCTTT.

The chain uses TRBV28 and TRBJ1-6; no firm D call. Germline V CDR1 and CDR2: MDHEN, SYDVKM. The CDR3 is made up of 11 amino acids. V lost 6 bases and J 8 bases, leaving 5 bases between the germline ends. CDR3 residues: CASREDSPLHF. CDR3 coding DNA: TGTGCCAGCAGAGAGGATTCACCCCTCCACTTT.

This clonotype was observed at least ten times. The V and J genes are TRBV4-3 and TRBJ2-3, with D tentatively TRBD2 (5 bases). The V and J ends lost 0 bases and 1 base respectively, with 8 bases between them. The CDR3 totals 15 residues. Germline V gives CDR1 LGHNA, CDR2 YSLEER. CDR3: CASSQDERGTDTQYF. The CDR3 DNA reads TGCGCCAGCAGCCAAGATGAGAGGGGCACAGATACGCAGTATTTT.

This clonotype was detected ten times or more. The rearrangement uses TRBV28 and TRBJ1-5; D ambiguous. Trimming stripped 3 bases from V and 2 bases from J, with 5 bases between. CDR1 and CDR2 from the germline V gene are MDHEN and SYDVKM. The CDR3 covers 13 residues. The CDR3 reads CASSFWGNQPQHF. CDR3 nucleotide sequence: TGTGCCAGCAGTTTTTGGGGCAATCAGCCCCAGCATTTT.

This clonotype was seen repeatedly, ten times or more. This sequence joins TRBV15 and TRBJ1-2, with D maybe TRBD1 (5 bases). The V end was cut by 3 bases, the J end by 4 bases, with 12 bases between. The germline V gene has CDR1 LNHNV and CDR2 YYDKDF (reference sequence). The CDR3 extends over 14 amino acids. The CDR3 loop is CATSRAGFSYGYTF. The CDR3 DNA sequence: TGTGCCACCAGCAGGGCAGGGTTCAGCTATGGCTACACCTTC.

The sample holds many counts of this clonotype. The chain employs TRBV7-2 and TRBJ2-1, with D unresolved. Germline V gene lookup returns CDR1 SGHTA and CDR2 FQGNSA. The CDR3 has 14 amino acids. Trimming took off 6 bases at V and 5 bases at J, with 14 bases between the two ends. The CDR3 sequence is CASSLNRINNEQFF. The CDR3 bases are TGTGCCAGCAGTTTAAACCGCATAAACAATGAGCAGTTCTTC.

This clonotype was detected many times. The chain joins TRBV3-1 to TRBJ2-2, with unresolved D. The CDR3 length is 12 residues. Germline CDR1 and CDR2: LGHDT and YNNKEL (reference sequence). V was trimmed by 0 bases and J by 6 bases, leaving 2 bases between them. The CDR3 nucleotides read TGTGCCAGCAGCCAAGATCCCGGGGAGCTGTTTTTT. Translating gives CASSQDPGELFF.

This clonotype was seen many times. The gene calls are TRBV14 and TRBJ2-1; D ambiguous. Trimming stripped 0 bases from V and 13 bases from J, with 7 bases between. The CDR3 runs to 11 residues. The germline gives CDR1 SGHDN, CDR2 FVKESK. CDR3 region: CASSQELGQFF. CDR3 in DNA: TGTGCCAGCAGCCAAGAACTTGGACAGTTCTTC.

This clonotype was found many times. This chain's CDR3 is CAISGGGLAVSTDTQYF. The CDR3 region has the DNA TGTGCCATCAGTGGCGGCGGCCTAGCGGTTAGCACAGATACGCAGTATTTT. This chain connects TRBV10-3 to TRBJ2-3, with TRBD2 matching over 7 bases. From germline, CDR1 is ENHRY and CDR2 SYGVKD. V dropped 4 bases and J dropped 0; count of bases not matched to a gene: 10. The CDR3 length is 17 residues.

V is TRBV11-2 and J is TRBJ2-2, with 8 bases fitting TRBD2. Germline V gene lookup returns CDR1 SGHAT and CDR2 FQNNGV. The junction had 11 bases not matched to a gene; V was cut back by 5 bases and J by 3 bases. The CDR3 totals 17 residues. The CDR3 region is CASSRFGAGDHTGELFF. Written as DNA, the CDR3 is TGTGCCAGCAGCAGATTTGGAGCGGGAGATCACACCGGGGAGCTGTTTTTT.

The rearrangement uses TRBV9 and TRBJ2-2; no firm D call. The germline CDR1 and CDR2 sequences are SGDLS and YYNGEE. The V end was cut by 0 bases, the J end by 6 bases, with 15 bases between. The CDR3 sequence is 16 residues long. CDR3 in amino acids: CASSVVESPGPGELFF. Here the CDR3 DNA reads TGTGCCAGCAGCGTAGTTGAATCCCCTGGGCCCGGGGAGCTGTTTTTT.

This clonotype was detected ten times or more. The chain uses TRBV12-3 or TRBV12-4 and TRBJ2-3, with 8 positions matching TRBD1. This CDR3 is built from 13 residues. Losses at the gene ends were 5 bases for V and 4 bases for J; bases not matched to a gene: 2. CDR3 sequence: CASSVQGADTQYF. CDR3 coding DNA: TGTGCCAGCAGTGTACAGGGGGCAGATACGCAGTATTTT.

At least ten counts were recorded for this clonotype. Written as DNA, the CDR3 is TGCAGTGCAAAGGAAATGGGGACTAGCGGGAGCTACGAGCAGTACTTC. This gives the protein CSAKEMGTSGSYEQYF. This rearrangement joins TRBV20-1 to TRBJ2-7, with 14 bases lining up with TRBD2. This CDR3 has 16 residues. The V gene's germline CDR1 is DFQATT and CDR2 SNEGSKA (reference sequence). J gave up 3 bases and V 6 bases, and 10 bases lay outside the gene matches.

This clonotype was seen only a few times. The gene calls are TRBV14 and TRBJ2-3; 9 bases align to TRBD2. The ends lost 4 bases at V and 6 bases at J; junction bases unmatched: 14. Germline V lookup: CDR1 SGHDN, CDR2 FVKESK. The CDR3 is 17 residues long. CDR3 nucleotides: TGTGCCAGCAGCCGCTCCCTGCGGGAGGGCTACAAGGATACGCAGTATTTT. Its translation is CASSRSLREGYKDTQYF.